Each of the 21 T cell receptor beta chains below was sequenced from the same sample in a study of post-analysis software for immune sequencing data. Broader study findings: The five TRBV segments detected at higher frequency in patients than in controls included TRBV5-6, TRBV5-1 and TRBV20-1.

Antigens of these TCRs are unknown. The TCR beta cDNA libraries contained unique molecular identifiers. TCRdb processed the PCR reads anew with MiXCR; each CDR3 protein has one entry. The repertoire consists of a few hundred thousand distinct CDR3 sequences, with about 40% occurring once and the leading ten covering around 5%. Sequences were obtained from blood. The receptors here all came from a girl under 18 with multiple sclerosis.

This clonotype was seen ten or more times. The chain has TRBV5-1 and TRBJ2-3, with 10 bases matching TRBD2. With V trimmed by 5 bases and J by 2 bases, 5 bases remained unmatched. The germline V gene encodes CDR1 SGHRS and CDR2 YFSETQ. The CDR3 consists of 15 residues. The CDR3 nucleotides are TGCGCCAGCAGACCCGGACTAGCGGACACAGATACGCAGTATTTT. Protein: CASRPGLADTDTQYF.

This clonotype has a count of ten or more. The J gene is TRBJ2-1, the V gene TRBV3-1, with D maybe TRBD2 (5 bases). In germline, CDR1 is LGHDT, CDR2 YNNKEL (reference sequence). V was shortened by 8 bases and J by 9 bases, with 17 bases between the two germline ends. CDR3 length: 13 residues. CDR3 in DNA: TGTGCCAGCCTTTCTCCTTTAGCGTCTGAGCAGTTCTTC. Translated: CASLSPLASEQFF.

This clonotype has a single count. This may be a read error, as it is one base from a much larger clone. Without the conserved terminal phenylalanine or tryptophan, this CDR3 likely stems from a read error. The chain uses TRBV6-5 and TRBJ2-1; perhaps TRBD2 as D (5 bases). The CDR3 loop spans 14 amino acids. Germline V lookup: CDR1 MNHEY, CDR2 SVGAGI. V lost 3 bases and J 5 bases, leaving 11 bases between the germline ends. The CDR3 is CASSYERSHNEQFL. The CDR3 nucleotides read TGTGCCAGCAGTTATGAGCGGAGCCACAATGAGCAGTTCTTA.

As regards this clonotype: Relative to the germline gene, one junction end is altered; a read error may explain this. The chain combines TRBV5-5 with TRBJ2-3; no firm D call. Germline CDR1 is SGHKS and CDR2 is YYEKEE (reference sequence). The CDR3 is 15 amino acids. The CDR3 is CASRLYGRRRDTQYF. Written as DNA, the CDR3 is TGTGCCAGCCGCTTGTATGGCAGGCGGAGAGATACGCAGTATTTT.

This chain joins TRBV5-1 and TRBJ2-5, with a tentative D call TRBD2 (6 bases). Trimming removed 0 bases at V and 2 bases at J, with 14 bases between. The germline CDR1 and CDR2 sequences are SGHRS and YFSETQ. This CDR3 has 16 residues. CDR3 residues: CASSLGVGGRQETQYF. The CDR3 DNA reads TGCGCCAGCAGCTTGGGCGTGGGAGGAAGGCAAGAGACCCAGTACTTC.

This clonotype was detected many times. The J gene is TRBJ2-1, the V gene TRBV4-2; D perhaps matches TRBD1 (8 bases). The V end lost 0 bases, the J end lost 7 bases, and 25 bases lay between the germline ends. Germline V gives CDR1 LGHNA, CDR2 YNFKEQ. CDR3 length equals 19 residues. As DNA, the CDR3 is TGTGCCAGCAGCCAAGATCCGCAGGGGGCGGGGAGCGGGAAAAATGAGCAGTTCTTC. This translates into CASSQDPQGAGSGKNEQFF.

There are many counts of this clonotype. This chain links TRBV4-1 with TRBJ1-2; no clear D. Germline CDR1 MGHRA, CDR2 YSYEKL. The CDR3 loop spans 13 amino acids. With 1 base removed from V and 6 bases from J, the gap between germline ends came to 9 bases. The CDR3 DNA is TGCGCCAGCAGCCAAGGTTCCGGGGATGGCTACACCTTC. Translated: CASSQGSGDGYTF.

The chain joins TRBV19 to TRBJ2-6; D is unresolved. V was trimmed by 5 bases and J by 0 bases, leaving 14 bases between them. The germline V gene has CDR1 LNHDA and CDR2 SQIVND (reference sequence). The CDR3 sequence is 17 residues long. DNA for the CDR3: TGTGCCAGTAGTTCTCTCGCGTCCCTCTCTGGGGCCAACGTCCTGACTTTC. This codes for CASSSLASLSGANVLTF.

This clonotype appeared a few times. One end of the junction is discordant with germline, which a read error may explain. The V call is TRBV28, the J call TRBJ1-6, with D possibly matching TRBD1 (5 bases). Germline V gives CDR1 MDHEN, CDR2 SYDVKM. There are 15 residues in the CDR3. CDR3 in amino acids: CASSLPGLNNSPPHF. The CDR3 DNA reads TGTGCCAGCAGTCTTCCGGGACTGAATAATTCACCCCCCCACTTT.

This clonotype was picked up a small number of times. The rearrangement uses TRBV9 and TRBJ2-3, with 10 bases lining up with TRBD1. Looked up from germline, CDR1 is SGDLS and CDR2 is YYNGEE. This CDR3 comprises 16 residues. V lost 3 bases to trimming and J lost 3 bases; unmatched junction nucleotides: 7. DNA for the CDR3: TGTGCCAGCAGCGCTCTCAGACAGGGGGCGACAGATACGCAGTATTTT. It is translated as CASSALRQGATDTQYF.

The chain links TRBV20-1 to TRBJ2-7; D gene unclear. The germline CDR1 and CDR2 sequences are DFQATT and SNEGSKA (reference sequence). Between the trimmed V and J ends, which lost 1 base and 3 bases, there was a span of 7 bases. The CDR3 contains 12 residues. DNA for the CDR3: TGCAGTGCTAGAGCTGCTGTCTACGAGCAGTACTTC. Protein: CSARAAVYEQYF.

There are many counts of this clonotype. This sequence joins TRBV6-5 and TRBJ2-1, with 9 bases identical to TRBD2. CDR3 length: 15 amino acids. CDR1 is MNHEY, CDR2 SVGAGI, per germline. V lost 4 bases, J lost 4 bases, and 5 bases stayed unmatched. CDR3 DNA sequence: TGTGCCAGCAGTTTAACTAGCGGGCCTTACAATGAGCAGTTCTTC. Amino acids: CASSLTSGPYNEQFF.

This clonotype was picked up a small number of times. For the CDR3, the DNA is TGCGCCAGCAGCGGGGGAGCCCGCGAGGCCCCCCTCCACTTT. Protein: CASSGGAREAPLHF. V usage is TRBV5-1 and J usage is TRBJ1-6; tentatively, D is TRBD1 (5 bases). Germline CDR1 and CDR2: SGHRS and YFSETQ. CDR3 length: 14 amino acids. V was clipped by 4 bases and J by 13 bases, with 18 bases between them.

The chain carries TRBV27 and TRBJ2-5; 10 bases agree with TRBD1. The J call may be mistaken, given a closer DNA end match to TRBJ2-7. The CDR3 runs to 14 residues. Germline CDR1 is MNHEY and CDR2 is SMNVEV (reference sequence). CDR3 DNA sequence: TGTGCCAGCAGTTCCGACAGGGGGCACTACGAGCAGTACTTC. As protein: CASSSDRGHYEQYF.

The chain joins TRBV27 to TRBJ2-1, with no clear D. Looked up from germline, CDR1 is MNHEY and CDR2 is SMNVEV (reference sequence). The V and J ends lost 5 bases and 8 bases respectively, with 13 bases between them. The CDR3 sequence is 13 residues long. CDR3 protein: CASSPLEMDEQFF. The CDR3 region has the DNA TGTGCCAGCAGTCCCCTTGAGATGGATGAGCAGTTCTTC.

The sample holds many counts of this clonotype. As DNA, the CDR3 is TGTGCCACCCGCCTCGGGGGGCGGGAAGAGACCCAGTACTTC. Protein: CATRLGGREETQYF. The chain employs TRBV15 and TRBJ2-5; tentative D call: TRBD2 (7 bases). The germline gives CDR1 LNHNV, CDR2 YYDKDF (reference sequence). The V end was cut by 8 bases, the J end by 3 bases, with 16 bases between. This CDR3 spans 14 amino acids.

Comments on this clonotype: A junction end diverges from the germline sequence, so it may reflect a read error. The V and J genes are TRBV15 and TRBJ2-1; D tentatively reads TRBD1 or TRBD2 (7 bases each). This CDR3 comprises 15 residues. Germline V gene lookup returns CDR1 LNHNV and CDR2 YYDKDF (reference sequence). The CDR3 loop reads CVTSRDPGGENEQFF. CDR3 DNA sequence: TGTGTCACCAGCAGAGACCCAGGGGGGGAAAATGAGCAGTTCTTC.

This clonotype was observed at least ten times. The chain couples TRBV6-1 to TRBJ1-5, with D possibly TRBD1 on 5 matching bases. The germline CDR1 and CDR2 sequences are MNHNS and SASEGT. The CDR3 length is 15 residues. V lost 1 base and J lost 1, with 8 bases in between. CDR3 residues: CASSEDKGSNQPQHF. The CDR3 DNA reads TGTGCCAGCAGTGAAGACAAGGGGAGCAATCAGCCCCAGCATTTT.

V gene TRBV28 combines with J gene TRBJ1-5; D not certain. The V end was cut by 3 bases, the J end by 2 bases, with 8 bases between. Germline V gene sequence: CDR1 MDHEN, CDR2 SYDVKM. CDR3 length equals 14 residues. CDR3 DNA sequence: TGTGCCAGCAGTTTGGACGTTGGCAATCAGCCCCAGCATTTT. It yields the protein CASSLDVGNQPQHF.

This clonotype came up many times. The chain employs TRBV5-6 and TRBJ2-3; TRBD2 matches at 16 bases. This CDR3 is built from 18 residues. V lost 3 bases, J lost 2 bases, and 6 bases stayed unmatched. Germline assignment: CDR1 SGHDT and CDR2 YYEEEE. CDR3 sequence: CASSSPGLAGGPTDTQYF. CDR3 coding DNA: TGTGCCAGCAGCTCACCGGGACTAGCGGGAGGGCCCACAGATACGCAGTATTTT.

The chain is built from TRBV6-2 or TRBV6-3 and TRBJ2-1; 10 bases map to TRBD2. J lost 7 bases, V lost 7 bases, and 4 bases had no gene match. This CDR3 has 13 amino acids. Germline V gives CDR1 MNHEY, CDR2 SVGEGT. The CDR3 sequence is CASTTSGRNEQFF. CDR3 coding DNA: TGTGCCAGCACGACTAGCGGGCGGAATGAGCAGTTCTTC.